What follows are 16 T cell receptor beta chains derived from one specimen sequenced in a study of cytomegalovirus exposure and HLA in healthy donors. Clones were read by immunoSEQ multiplex PCR, and TCRdb kept only the in-frame ones, dropping some. Here the sample spans 100,000 to 150,000 clones, roughly 89% being singletons. The sample comprised PBMCs. These receptors were taken from a woman aged 18-29 years in good health and CMV-seronegative.

The J gene is TRBJ2-7, the V gene TRBV10-1, with D maybe TRBD2 (6 bases). V shed 2 bases and J shed 0 bases, with 11 bases lying between them. The CDR3 spans 15 residues. Per the germline V gene, CDR1 is WNHNN and CDR2 is SYGVQD (reference sequence). The CDR3 sequence: CASSEAGSSSYEQYF. The CDR3 nucleotides are TGCGCCAGCAGTGAGGCGGGGAGTTCCTCCTACGAGCAGTACTTC.

The V and J genes are TRBV10-3 and TRBJ2-7, with D possibly TRBD1 on 5 matching bases. Germline V gene data show CDR1 as ENHRY and CDR2 as SYGVKD. V was clipped by 8 bases and J by 1 base, with 21 bases between them. This CDR3 is 16 amino acids long. CDR3 sequence (DNA): TGTGCCATCGTTGGGGCGCTGGGGCTTCCTTCCTACGAGCAGTACTTC. Translation gives CAIVGALGLPSYEQYF.

Note on this clone: Other DNA sequences in the same sample also yield this CDR3. This rearrangement joins TRBV18 to TRBJ1-1; D is perhaps TRBD1 (5 bases). The V gene lost 5 bases and the J gene lost 1 base, with 8 bases spanning the gap. This CDR3 is 13 amino acids long. Germline loops: CDR1 KGHSH, CDR2 LQKENI. The CDR3 reads CASSTGENTEAFF. The DNA of the CDR3 is TGTGCCAGCTCAACGGGGGAGAACACTGAAGCTTTCTTT.

This clone was picked up a small number of times. This chain uses TRBV5-1 with TRBJ1-1; weak D call: TRBD1 (6 bases). Trimming stripped 4 bases from V and 4 bases from J, with 20 bases between. Germline assignment: CDR1 SGHRS and CDR2 YFSETQ. This CDR3 region has 16 residues. The CDR3 region has the DNA TGCGCCAGCAGCCGCCCCCCGGGGGGGCCTATCACTGAAGCTTTCTTT. Translating it yields CASSRPPGGPITEAFF.

The count of this clone is one. The chain recombines TRBV12-5 with TRBJ1-1; no firm D call. CDR3 length: 11 residues. CDR1 and CDR2 from the germline V gene are LGHNT and FRNRAP. Trimming took off 6 bases at V and 11 bases at J, with 13 bases between the two ends. CDR3 bases: TGTGCTAGTGGGTCTACTCGTTTCGCTTTCTTT. This gives the protein CASGSTRFAFF.

V gene TRBV5-8 combines with J gene TRBJ2-7; maybe TRBD2 (5 bases). Per germline, CDR1 SGHTS and CDR2 YDEGEE. V was pared by 1 base and J by 3 bases, with 5 bases between. The CDR3 sequence is 12 residues long. The CDR3 sequence is CASSLRGYEQYF. In DNA, the CDR3 is TGTGCCAGCAGCTTGCGGGGCTACGAGCAGTACTTC.

The chain carries TRBV6-5 and TRBJ2-4; TRBD2 might be the D (7 bases). The CDR3 length is 15 residues. In germline, CDR1 is MNHEY, CDR2 SVGAGI. The V gene lost 2 bases and the J gene lost 4 bases, with 12 bases spanning the gap. CDR3 in amino acids: CASSYEGGQKNIQYF. In DNA form, the CDR3 reads TGTGCCAGCAGTTACGAGGGGGGGCAGAAAAACATTCAGTACTTC.

The chain has TRBV9 and TRBJ2-7; the D gene is possibly TRBD2 (6 bases). V lost 0 bases to trimming and J lost 5 bases, with 12 bases between them. Germline loops: CDR1 SGDLS, CDR2 YYNGEE. The CDR3 spans 14 residues. The chain's CDR3 is CASSVGGGSHEQYF. The DNA of the CDR3 is TGTGCCAGCAGCGTAGGAGGAGGGAGCCACGAGCAGTACTTC. Together with reference TRBV9 and TRBJ2-7, the CDR3 gives the full variable domain: DSGVTQTPKHLITATGQRVTLRCSPRSGDLSVYWYQQSLDQGLQFLIQYYNGEERAKGNILERFSAQQFPDLHSELNLSSLELGDSALYFCASSVGGGSHEQYFGPGTRLTVT.

The rearrangement joins TRBV7-2 to TRBJ1-1; no reliable D call. Germline CDR1 reads SGHTA; CDR2 reads FQGNSA. Trimming took off 3 bases at V and 0 bases at J, with 8 bases between the two ends. The CDR3 loop spans 14 amino acids. The chain's CDR3 is CASSFAPVNTEAFF. The CDR3 nucleotides read TGTGCCAGCAGCTTTGCCCCAGTGAACACTGAAGCTTTCTTT. The full variable domain, rest sourced from reference TRBV7-2 and TRBJ1-1, is GAGVSQSPSNKVTEKGKDVELRCDPISGHTALYWYRQSLGQGLEFLIYFQGNSAPDKSGLPSDRFSAERTGGSVSTLTIQRTQQEDSAVYLCASSFAPVNTEAFFGQGTRLTVV.

The rearrangement uses TRBV27 and TRBJ2-6; no firm D call. V gave up 6 bases and J gave up 4 bases, with 10 bases separating them. This CDR3 has 14 residues. Germline CDR1 MNHEY, CDR2 SMNVEV (reference sequence). The CDR3 spells CASSQMTGANVLTF. CDR3 sequence (DNA): TGTGCCAGCAGCCAAATGACAGGGGCCAACGTCCTGACTTTC.

V gene TRBV5-4 combines with J gene TRBJ2-2, with 11 bases that match TRBD2. This CDR3 spans 17 amino acids. Per the germline V gene, CDR1 is SGHNT and CDR2 is YYREEE (reference sequence). J lost 1 base, V lost 4 bases, and 6 bases had no gene match. The chain's CDR3 is CASSRQTSGVNTGELFF. The CDR3 bases are TGTGCCAGCAGCCGACAGACTAGCGGGGTGAACACCGGGGAGCTGTTTTTT.

The V gene is TRBV19, the J gene TRBJ2-7; 9 bases agree with TRBD1. Germline lookup yields CDR1 LNHDA and CDR2 SQIVND (reference sequence). CDR3 size: 12 residues. Trimming cost V 10 bases and J 5 bases; bases outside gene matches: 6. CDR3 nucleotides: TGTGCCACAAAGACAGGGGGAGACGAGCAGTACTTC. This sequence encodes CATKTGGDEQYF.

This clone was observed once. The J gene is TRBJ2-1, the V gene TRBV4-1, with D perhaps matching TRBD1 (6 bases). The V gene lost 1 base and the J gene lost 6 bases, with 16 bases spanning the gap. This CDR3 has 16 amino acids. Looked up from germline, CDR1 is MGHRA and CDR2 is YSYEKL. The CDR3 region has the DNA TGCGCCAGCAGCCAAGGCCCGGCAGGGGTTCGCAATGAGCAGTTCTTC. Translated, it gives CASSQGPAGVRNEQFF.

This chain joins TRBV9 and TRBJ2-7, with 8 bases lining up with TRBD2. In germline, CDR1 is SGDLS, CDR2 YYNGEE. V shed 2 bases, J shed 7 bases, and the junction held 11 bases outside the gene matches. The CDR3 has 15 amino acids. CDR3 sequence (DNA): TGTGCCAGCAGCGTTGGCTCCCAAGCGGGGGAGGAGCAGTACTTC. Translating gives CASSVGSQAGEEQYF.

The chain links TRBV5-4 to TRBJ2-2; 8 nucleotides match TRBD2. V was clipped by 6 bases and J by 7 bases; unmatched bases: 11. CDR1 and CDR2 (germline): SGHNT, YYREEE (reference sequence). This CDR3 has 15 residues. The CDR3 loop is CASNFAGGANGELFF. DNA of the CDR3: TGTGCCAGCAACTTCGCCGGGGGGGCCAACGGGGAGCTGTTTTTT.

The chain has TRBV2 and TRBJ2-2, with 9 bases fitting TRBD2. The trim removed 4 bases at V and 1 base at J, leaving 10 bases unmatched. The CDR3 spans 18 residues. In germline, CDR1 is SNHLY, CDR2 FYNNEI. CDR3: CASSAKVVAGENTGELFF. In nucleotides, the CDR3 is TGTGCCAGCAGTGCCAAGGTGGTAGCGGGGGAGAACACCGGGGAGCTGTTTTTT.